Each of the 13 T cell receptor beta chains below was sequenced from the same sample in a study of blood T cell repertoires in COVID-19. TCRdb's table, derived via immunoSEQ multiplex PCR, lists solely in-frame clones and lacks some. The table includes over 300,000 clones, around four fifths detected once. Material for sequencing was peripheral blood. The origin of the receptors is a woman between 50 and 59 years old with acute or convalescent COVID-19.

V and J are TRBV20-1 and TRBJ1-1; no clear D gene. V shed 6 bases and J shed 5 bases, with 10 bases lying between them. This CDR3 has 11 residues. Germline V gene sequence: CDR1 DFQATT, CDR2 SNEGSKA (reference sequence). The CDR3 reads CSAPGETEAFF. CDR3 sequence (DNA): TGCAGTGCACCGGGAGAGACTGAAGCTTTCTTT.

V gene TRBV7-2 combines with J gene TRBJ2-2, with D hard to call. The CDR3 runs 14 residues. V was clipped by 2 bases and J by 6 bases, with 10 bases between them. CDR1 and CDR2 from the germline V gene are SGHTA and FQGNSA. This CDR3 is CASSLTGDPGELFF. DNA for the CDR3: TGTGCCAGCAGCTTAACCGGAGACCCCGGGGAGCTGTTTTTT.

CDR3 region: CASSFRGDQPQHF. Here the CDR3 DNA reads TGTGCCAGCAGTTTCAGGGGAGATCAGCCCCAGCATTTT. This chain uses TRBV12-3 or TRBV12-4 with TRBJ1-5, with D possibly TRBD1 on 6 matching bases. V was shortened by 3 bases and J by 5 bases, with 8 bases between the two germline ends. The CDR3 runs to 13 residues.

This clone was counted a few times. This chain joins TRBV11-2 and TRBJ2-7; TRBD1 aligns across 11 bases. Germline V lookup: CDR1 SGHAT, CDR2 FQNNGV. With V trimmed by 7 bases and J by 3 bases, 5 bases remained unmatched. CDR3 length: 14 amino acids. CDR3 residues: CASTLDRGRYEQYF. CDR3 in DNA: TGTGCCAGCACCCTGGACAGGGGGCGCTACGAGCAGTACTTC.

The CDR3 loop is CASSLEVGAGGETQYF. The CDR3 DNA follows: TGTGCCAGCAGCTTGGAAGTTGGGGCAGGGGGCGAGACCCAGTACTTC. The chain combines TRBV5-5 with TRBJ2-5; 8 bases match TRBD1. J gave up 5 bases and V 0 bases, and 9 bases lay outside the gene matches. The CDR3 is 16 residues long. Germline CDR1 and CDR2: SGHKS and YYEKEE (reference sequence).

J is TRBJ2-7 and V is TRBV2, with TRBD1 as a possible D gene (6 bases). Germline values: CDR1 SNHLY, CDR2 FYNNEI. This CDR3 has 13 residues. The V end was cut by 2 bases, the J end by 2 bases, with 7 bases between. The CDR3: CASSEYRAYEQYV. The CDR3 DNA reads TGTGCCAGCAGTGAATACAGGGCCTACGAGCAGTACGTC.

The chain carries TRBV13 and TRBJ2-1, with 12 nucleotides matching TRBD2. The CDR3 is made up of 15 amino acids. With 5 bases clipped from V and 15 bases from J, the junction kept 14 bases outside the gene matches. The germline gives CDR1 PRHDT, CDR2 FYEKMQ (reference sequence). The chain's CDR3 is CASSPRTSGTRWPFF. CDR3 DNA: TGTGCCAGCAGCCCACGGACTAGCGGGACACGTTGGCCGTTCTTC.

The rearrangement links TRBV30 to TRBJ1-6; a weak D match, TRBD1 (5 bases). The CDR3 spans 13 residues. V lost 8 bases to trimming and J lost 0 bases, with 8 bases between them. Germline V lookup: CDR1 GTSNPN, CDR2 SVGIG (reference sequence). The CDR3 region is CAVGGSYNSPLHF. The CDR3 nucleotides are TGTGCCGTGGGGGGCTCCTATAATTCACCCCTCCACTTT.

The J gene is TRBJ1-2, the V gene TRBV5-5; TRBD1 is a possible D gene (5 bases). The CDR3 consists of 14 residues. Germline assignment: CDR1 SGHKS and CDR2 YYEKEE (reference sequence). V lost 0 bases to trimming and J lost 7 bases, with 13 bases between them. CDR3 DNA sequence: TGTGCCAGCAGCTTGGTATTGGGGCGGAGTGGCTACACCTTC. The encoded protein is CASSLVLGRSGYTF. The whole variable domain, remainder taken from reference TRBV5-5 and TRBJ1-2, is DAGVTQSPTHLIKTRGQQVTLRCSPISGHKSVSWYQQVLGQGPQFIFQYYEKEERGRGNFPDRFSARQFPNYSSELNVNALLLGDSALYLCASSLVLGRSGYTFGSGTRLTVV.

The chain is built from TRBV5-4 and TRBJ2-7; possibly TRBD2 for D (6 bases). The CDR3 loop spans 14 amino acids. The V end lost 4 bases, the J end lost 6 bases, and 17 bases lay between the germline ends. Germline assignment: CDR1 SGHNT and CDR2 YYREEE (reference sequence). The CDR3 region has the DNA TGTGCCAGCAGCCGAGGAGGGCTAGCAGGCGAGCAGTACTTC. This sequence encodes CASSRGGLAGEQYF.

The rearrangement uses TRBV27 and TRBJ1-4; a weak D match, TRBD1 (5 bases). The CDR3 loop spans 16 amino acids. CDR1 and CDR2 from the germline V gene are MNHEY and SMNVEV (reference sequence). V lost 8 bases and J lost 0, with 16 bases in between. The CDR3 spells CASGRNRPPTNEKLFF. The CDR3 region has the DNA TGTGCCAGCGGCAGAAACAGGCCACCAACTAATGAAAAACTGTTTTTT. The variable domain in full, completed from reference TRBV27 and TRBJ1-4, reads EAQVTQNPRYLITVTGKKLTVTCSQNMNHEYMSWYRQDPGLGLRQIYYSMNVEVTDKGDVPEGYKVSRKEKRNFPLILESPSPNQTSLYFCASGRNRPPTNEKLFFGSGTQLSVL.

The genes are TRBV11-3 and TRBJ2-3, with 8 bases fitting TRBD1. CDR3 size: 15 residues. Germline V CDR1 and CDR2: SGHNT, YENEEA. Trimming took 4 bases from V and 1 from J; bases not matched to a gene: 4. The CDR3 spells CASSSQGDGTDTQYF. The DNA of the CDR3 is TGTGCCAGCAGCTCACAGGGGGACGGCACAGATACGCAGTATTTT.

This clone has a handful of counts. The identical CDR3 is also encoded by other nucleotide sequences in the sample. The chain links TRBV11-3 to TRBJ1-1; D gene ambiguous. Trimming removed 3 bases from V and 2 bases from J, with 7 bases in between. Germline V gene lookup returns CDR1 SGHNT and CDR2 YENEEA. This CDR3 comprises 13 residues. The CDR3 region has the DNA TGTGCCAGCAGCTTGAGGGTCAACACTGAAGCTTTCTTT. Its translation: CASSLRVNTEAFF.